This T cell receptor (beta chain) was retrieved from a study of early stage breast cancer tumors. As for the study in general: Most invasive tumors, about 80% of the 16, were ER+/PR+/HER2-. Around 10-fold was the mean read coverage per sample.

Broader study findings: Enriched TCRB sequences shared across patients were mostly commonly generated sequences. Compared with adjacent normal breast, tumors showed around 2.7-fold denser, more clonal T cells.

In the case of this clone: Its antigen is undetermined.

TCRdb's copy holds only in-frame clones and misses some; the assay was immunoSEQ multiplex PCR. Among approximately 39,000 clones listed, over 70% were seen once. V was trimmed by 5 bases and J by 6 bases, leaving 16 bases between them. Germline CDR1 reads SGHRS; CDR2 reads YFSETQ. This CDR3 contains 14 residues. This rearrangement joins TRBV5-1 to TRBJ2-3; D remains unclear. Sequencing was carried out using blood. This TCR was recovered from a person aged 55 to 70 with breast cancer. The DNA of the CDR3 is TGCGCCAGCAGATCCGACCCAGATAGGGATACGCAGTATTTT. This translates into CASRSDPDRDTQYF.